Following are 26 T cell receptor beta chains from one sample sequenced in a study of blood T cell repertoires in COVID-19. Libraries were prepared by immunoSEQ multiplex PCR; TCRdb keeps only in-frame clonotypes and omits some of them. The sample has about 100,000 clones; around 85% are singletons. The sequencing input was peripheral blood. The receptors originated from a man in his fifties or sixties with active or convalescent COVID-19.

This clone was counted only a few times. The gene calls are TRBV6-5 and TRBJ2-4; D is possibly TRBD2 (5 bases). V was trimmed by 5 bases and J by 11 bases, leaving 7 bases between them. This CDR3 contains 10 residues. Germline V CDR1 and CDR2: MNHEY, SVGAGI. CDR3 residues: CASSKDFQYF. DNA of the CDR3: TGTGCCAGCAGTAAGGACTTTCAGTACTTC.

V and J are TRBV29-1 and TRBJ2-2, with 10 positions matching TRBD1. The germline gives CDR1 SQVTM, CDR2 ANQGSEA. This CDR3 is built from 12 residues. With V trimmed by 8 bases and J by 8 bases, 5 bases remained unmatched. The CDR3 bases are TGCAGCTCGGGACAGGGGCCTGGGGAGCTGTTTTTT. Its translation is CSSGQGPGELFF.

CDR3 sequence: CASSFSIGGNRNTDTQYF. The CDR3, as DNA: TGTGCCAGCAGCTTTTCTATAGGGGGAAACCGCAACACAGATACGCAGTATTTT. The genes are TRBV7-9 and TRBJ2-3, with a tentative D call TRBD1 (6 bases). The CDR3 length is 18 residues. Germline assignment: CDR1 SEHNR and CDR2 FQNEAQ (reference sequence). Trimming took off 3 bases at V and 2 bases at J, with 21 bases between the two ends. Full variable domain (outside the CDR3, taken from reference TRBV7-9 and TRBJ2-3): DTGVSQNPRHKITKRGQNVTFRCDPISEHNRLYWYRQTLGQGPEFLTYFQNEAQLEKSRLLSDRFSAERPKGSFSTLEIQRTEQGDSAMYLCASSFSIGGNRNTDTQYFGPGTRLTVL.

The chain joins TRBV2 to TRBJ1-1; D possibly corresponds to TRBD1 (5 bases). In germline, CDR1 is SNHLY, CDR2 FYNNEI. The germline V and J ends were trimmed by 4 bases and 6 bases, with 18 bases remaining between them. The CDR3 is made up of 15 amino acids. The DNA for the CDR3 is TGTGCCAGCAGTGGTAGACAGTTGGATCTCTCTGAAGCTTTCTTT. Its protein product is CASSGRQLDLSEAFF. The complete variable domain, with remaining parts taken from reference TRBV2 and TRBJ1-1, reads EPEVTQTPSHQVTQMGQEVILRCVPISNHLYFYWYRQILGQKVEFLVSFYNNEISEKSEIFDDQFSVERPDGSNFTLKIRSTKLEDSAMYFCASSGRQLDLSEAFFGQGTRLTVV.

The chain employs TRBV6-1 and TRBJ2-3; D is unclear. V was pared by 3 bases and J by 2 bases, with 9 bases between. The CDR3 is 14 residues long. Germline lookup yields CDR1 MNHNS and CDR2 SASEGT. CDR3 nucleotide sequence: TGTGCCAGCAGTGAGGCAGGAACCACAGATACGCAGTATTTT. Protein product: CASSEAGTTDTQYF.

The chain joins TRBV24-1 to TRBJ1-1; D remains unclear. Trimming cost V 4 bases and J 8 bases, with 13 bases left between them. CDR1 is KGHDR, CDR2 SFDVKD, per germline. This CDR3 spans 13 amino acids. CDR3 amino acids: CATSDPGNGEAFF. CDR3 sequence (DNA): TGTGCCACCAGTGACCCGGGGAACGGAGAAGCTTTCTTT.

This chain connects TRBV5-1 to TRBJ2-7, with TRBD2 matching 10 bases. Germline assignment: CDR1 SGHRS and CDR2 YFSETQ. The CDR3 extends over 13 amino acids. V shed 5 bases and J 4 bases; nucleotides not matched to a gene: 3. DNA for the CDR3: TGCGCCAGCAGTAGCGGGAGGCTTTACGAGCAGTACTTC. Translation gives CASSSGRLYEQYF.

This clone came up a few times. This chain connects TRBV7-8 to TRBJ2-7; 9 positions match TRBD1. The CDR3 is made up of 15 amino acids. The V gene's germline CDR1 is SGHVS and CDR2 FQNEAQ. Trimming took 5 bases from V and 4 from J; bases not matched to a gene: 9. CDR3 nucleotides: TGTGCCAGCAGCCTGGGACAGGGCCCACAATACGAGCAGTACTTC. This gives the protein CASSLGQGPQYEQYF.

This clone was detected only once. This chain uses TRBV6-2 or TRBV6-3 with TRBJ2-7; 10 bases match TRBD2. CDR3 length equals 19 residues. Germline CDR1 MNHEY, CDR2 SVGEGT. Trimming cost V 5 bases and J 3 bases; bases outside gene matches: 19. DNA of the CDR3: TGTGCCAGCAGTCTTAAGGGACTAGCGCGCTCTCTCCTTAACTACGAGCAGTACTTC. Its translation: CASSLKGLARSLLNYEQYF.

The chain links TRBV19 to TRBJ2-5; TRBD1 matches 12 bases. Trimming at V came to 6 bases and at J to 4 bases, leaving 9 bases not matched to a gene. The V gene's germline CDR1 is LNHDA and CDR2 SQIVND (reference sequence). The CDR3 is 16 residues long. The CDR3 loop reads CASSTTGTGGRETQYF. The CDR3 DNA reads TGTGCCAGTAGCACAACCGGGACAGGGGGCAGAGAGACCCAGTACTTC. The full variable domain, its missing parts supplied by reference TRBV19 and TRBJ2-5, is DGGITQSPKYLFRKEGQNVTLSCEQNLNHDAMYWYRQDPGQGLRLIYYSQIVNDFQKGDIAEGYSVSREKKESFPLTVTSAQKNPTAFYLCASSTTGTGGRETQYFGPGTRLLVL.

CDR3 coding DNA: TGTGCCAGCAGCTCCACTGCGCCACTGGCCCAGTACTTC. As protein: CASSSTAPLAQYF. V gene TRBV12-3 or TRBV12-4 combines with J gene TRBJ2-5; unclear D gene. The CDR3 length is 13 residues. With 6 bases removed from V and 9 bases from J, the gap between germline ends came to 17 bases.

The J gene is TRBJ2-2, the V gene TRBV27; weak D call: TRBD1 (6 bases). V was clipped by 8 bases and J by 3 bases, with 10 bases between them. From germline, CDR1 is MNHEY and CDR2 SMNVEV (reference sequence). This CDR3 comprises 13 residues. The CDR3 coding sequence is TGTGCCAGCGCAGGGGCGTACACCGGGGAGCTGTTTTTT. It is translated as CASAGAYTGELFF.

The chain combines TRBV19 with TRBJ2-7; the D is unclear. This CDR3 comprises 13 residues. Germline V gene lookup returns CDR1 LNHDA and CDR2 SQIVND (reference sequence). Trimming removed 8 bases from V and 0 bases from J, with 11 bases in between. The CDR3 DNA reads TGTGCCAGTTCCCGCCTCAGCTCCTACGAGCAGTACTTC. Protein product: CASSRLSSYEQYF.

The rearrangement uses TRBV6-5 and TRBJ2-7; 7 bases fit TRBD2. The J segment lost 3 bases and the V segment lost 5 bases, leaving 1 base of the junction unmatched. The CDR3 is 12 residues long. CDR1 is MNHEY, CDR2 SVGAGI, per germline. In DNA form, the CDR3 reads TGTGCCAGCAGTAGCGGGGTCTACGAGCAGTACTTC. It translates to CASSSGVYEQYF.

V is TRBV5-4 and J is TRBJ1-4; no clear D gene. This CDR3 spans 17 amino acids. V lost 4 bases and J lost 7, with 23 bases in between. The germline CDR1 and CDR2 sequences are SGHNT and YYREEE (reference sequence). The CDR3 bases are TGTGCCAGCAGCGAGGGTGGATACAATTGGAATGGTGAAAAACTGTTTTTT. Translated: CASSEGGYNWNGEKLFF.

The V and J genes are TRBV29-1 and TRBJ1-1; D remains unclear. V lost 4 bases, J lost 3 bases, and 9 bases lay in between. Germline V CDR1 and CDR2: SQVTM, ANQGSEA. The CDR3 extends over 12 amino acids. CDR3 residues: CSVVPEYTEAFF. Here the CDR3 DNA reads TGCAGCGTTGTTCCGGAGTACACTGAAGCTTTCTTT.

The rearrangement joins TRBV6-5 to TRBJ1-1; no firm D call. The germline gives CDR1 MNHEY, CDR2 SVGAGI. V dropped 5 bases and J dropped 6 bases, with 13 bases sitting between them. This CDR3 has 13 residues. The CDR3 DNA follows: TGTGCCAGCAGTACGGCCTTGCGGGCTGAAGCTTTCTTT. This translates into CASSTALRAEAFF.

The chain recombines TRBV6-1 with TRBJ1-2; D perhaps matches TRBD1 (6 bases). Per germline, CDR1 MNHNS and CDR2 SASEGT. CDR3 length equals 14 residues. V lost 1 base, J lost 7 bases, and 13 bases lay in between. The CDR3 reads CASSEGGDILGYTF. CDR3 DNA sequence: TGTGCCAGCAGTGAAGGTGGGGACATTCTTGGCTACACCTTC.

This clone appeared a single time. The chain combines TRBV5-1 with TRBJ2-5; 11 nucleotides align to TRBD2. CDR3 length: 15 residues. Germline loops: CDR1 SGHRS, CDR2 YFSETQ. The V and J ends lost 1 base and 2 bases, in that order; junction bases with no gene match: 1. As DNA, the CDR3 is TGCGCCAGCAGCTTGTTAGCGGGAGGGCAAGAGACCCAGTACTTC. It translates to CASSLLAGGQETQYF.

The chain uses TRBV6-2 or TRBV6-3 and TRBJ2-3; D may be TRBD2 (5 bases). The CDR3 length is 16 residues. V lost 1 base to trimming and J lost 3 bases, with 14 bases between them. Germline V gene data show CDR1 as MNHEY and CDR2 as SVGEGT. Here the CDR3 reads CASSYLFEGTTDTQYF. Written as DNA, the CDR3 is TGTGCCAGCAGTTACTTATTTGAGGGCACGACAGATACGCAGTATTTT.

The rearrangement uses TRBV30 and TRBJ1-5; D perhaps matches TRBD1 (6 bases). Germline loops: CDR1 GTSNPN, CDR2 SVGIG (reference sequence). The CDR3 has 14 amino acids. Deletions cut 0 bases from V and 6 bases from J, with 12 bases between. CDR3: CAWSVRGRGQPQHF. As DNA, the CDR3 is TGTGCCTGGAGTGTAAGGGGGAGAGGTCAGCCCCAGCATTTT.

The genes are TRBV4-2 and TRBJ2-7; a weak D match, TRBD1 (5 bases). Germline values: CDR1 LGHNA, CDR2 YNFKEQ. This CDR3 region has 14 residues. Trimming left V 0 bases short and J 7 bases short, with 13 bases between. The CDR3 loop reads CASSQDVAQGEQYF. The CDR3 DNA reads as TGTGCCAGCAGCCAAGATGTCGCTCAGGGAGAGCAGTACTTC.

The rearrangement links TRBV7-9 to TRBJ1-4, with 7 bases matching TRBD1. V shed 2 bases and J 3 bases; nucleotides not matched to a gene: 9. The CDR3 length is 17 residues. Germline V CDR1 and CDR2: SEHNR, FQNEAQ (reference sequence). The CDR3 DNA reads as TGTGCCAGCAGCTTACGGCGACAGGGTTCAGCTAATGAAAAACTGTTTTTT. It is translated as CASSLRRQGSANEKLFF. Full variable domain (rest looked up from reference TRBV7-9 and TRBJ1-4): DTGVSQNPRHKITKRGQNVTFRCDPISEHNRLYWYRQTLGQGPEFLTYFQNEAQLEKSRLLSDRFSAERPKGSFSTLEIQRTEQGDSAMYLCASSLRRQGSANEKLFFGSGTQLSVL.

The gene calls are TRBV2 and TRBJ2-7, with D possibly TRBD1 on 6 matching bases. The V end lost 5 bases, the J end lost 4 bases, and 15 bases lay between the germline ends. Per germline, CDR1 SNHLY and CDR2 FYNNEI. This CDR3 is 14 amino acids long. CDR3 protein: CASSRPRTVYEQYF. In DNA, the CDR3 is TGTGCCAGCAGTCGTCCGCGGACAGTATACGAGCAGTACTTC. The full variable domain, rest sourced from reference TRBV2 and TRBJ2-7, is EPEVTQTPSHQVTQMGQEVILRCVPISNHLYFYWYRQILGQKVEFLVSFYNNEISEKSEIFDDQFSVERPDGSNFTLKIRSTKLEDSAMYFCASSRPRTVYEQYFGPGTRLTVT.

The chain couples TRBV29-1 to TRBJ2-5, with 7 bases fitting TRBD1. Germline lookup yields CDR1 SQVTM and CDR2 ANQGSEA. V was clipped by 7 bases and J by 9 bases; unmatched bases: 17. This CDR3 is built from 14 residues. The CDR3 nucleotides are TGCAGCGCCGGTTCCGGGACAGCCCAAGGGTCCCAGTACTTC. This codes for CSAGSGTAQGSQYF.

The gene calls are TRBV19 and TRBJ2-5; the D is unclear. Germline values: CDR1 LNHDA, CDR2 SQIVND (reference sequence). V was cut by 4 bases and J by 5 bases, with 8 bases left in between. The CDR3 is 12 amino acids. CDR3 region: CASSRPYETQYF. The CDR3 nucleotides read TGTGCCAGTAGTAGGCCTTATGAGACCCAGTACTTC.